These 10 T cell receptor beta chains share one sample of origin, sequenced in a study of T cells in Graves' hyperthyroidism and ophthalmopathy. Amplification targeted TCR beta CDR3 regions from RNA transcripts. Researchers ran a first-round RT-PCR on the TCR CDR3 using the HTBI primer set. TCRdb called the multiplex PCR reads again in MiXCR, with one record for every CDR3 protein. The sample records 210,000 or so distinct CDR3 sequences, about 15% being singletons. Sequenced material: blood. The source of these receptors is a man aged 50-59 years with Graves' hyperthyroidism.

The rearrangement links TRBV27 to TRBJ2-1; the D is unclear. The CDR3 is 13 residues long. V was clipped by 0 bases and J by 8 bases, with 8 bases between them. Germline V gives CDR1 MNHEY, CDR2 SMNVEV (reference sequence). DNA for the CDR3: TGTGCCAGCAGTTTATCAGGGCGACATGAGCAGTTCTTC. Its translation is CASSLSGRHEQFF.

This sequence joins TRBV7-9 and TRBJ1-1; 8 bases are a match to TRBD1. CDR3 length: 14 amino acids. Germline V gene data show CDR1 as SEHNR and CDR2 as FQNEAQ (reference sequence). Trimming took 5 bases from V and 5 from J; bases not matched to a gene: 7. The CDR3 spells CASSARTGRTEAFF. The CDR3, as DNA: TGTGCCAGCAGCGCCAGGACAGGGAGGACTGAAGCTTTCTTT.

The gene calls are TRBV13 and TRBJ2-7; 8 bases match TRBD2. The CDR3 is 13 residues long. With V trimmed by 1 base and J by 4 bases, 0 bases remained unmatched. Germline V lookup: CDR1 PRHDT, CDR2 FYEKMQ (reference sequence). Here the CDR3 reads CASSLERGYEQYF. CDR3 in DNA: TGTGCCAGCAGCTTAGAGCGGGGGTACGAGCAGTACTTC.

Comments on this clonotype: Since a much larger clone is just one base distant, this may be a read error. The CDR3 carries no conserved terminal phenylalanine or tryptophan, so it likely arises from a read error. The chain is built from TRBV7-3 and TRBJ2-2; D gene unclear. CDR1 and CDR2 from the germline V gene are SGHTA and FQGTGA. The CDR3 runs to 13 residues. Trimming took off 4 bases at V and 6 bases at J, with 9 bases between the two ends. CDR3 bases: TGTGCCAGCAGCTCCTCATCGGCCGGGGAGCTGTTTTCT. Its protein product is CASSSSSAGELFS.

This clonotype was counted only a few times. This chain links TRBV3-1 with TRBJ2-1, with D perhaps matching TRBD1 or TRBD2 (5 bases each). The germline V and J ends were trimmed by 1 base and 6 bases, with 16 bases remaining between them. Germline V gene data show CDR1 as LGHDT and CDR2 as YNNKEL (reference sequence). The CDR3 totals 16 residues. CDR3 region: CASSQGMRGGGNEQFF. In DNA form, the CDR3 reads TGTGCCAGCAGCCAAGGCATGAGGGGCGGAGGCAATGAGCAGTTCTTC.

V and J are TRBV2 and TRBJ1-4; 7 positions match TRBD1. V shed 5 bases, J shed 7 bases, and the junction held 7 bases outside the gene matches. Germline loops: CDR1 SNHLY, CDR2 FYNNEI. The CDR3 totals 14 residues. The chain's CDR3 is CASSPGGISEKLFF. The DNA of the CDR3 is TGTGCCAGCAGTCCAGGGGGTATAAGTGAAAAACTGTTTTTT.

Ten or more counts support this clonotype. This chain links TRBV6-1 with TRBJ1-1, with 12 bases fitting TRBD1. The CDR3 length is 14 residues. CDR1 and CDR2 from the germline V gene are MNHNS and SASEGT. V shed 6 bases and J 1 base; nucleotides not matched to a gene: 0. CDR3 sequence reads: CASRGQGANTEAFF. CDR3 bases: TGTGCCAGCAGGGGACAGGGGGCGAACACTGAAGCTTTCTTT.

This clonotype was recorded many times. This rearrangement joins TRBV18 to TRBJ2-4; tentatively, D is TRBD1 (5 bases). V dropped 3 bases and J dropped 2 bases, with 11 bases sitting between them. Germline loops: CDR1 KGHSH, CDR2 LQKENI. This CDR3 comprises 15 residues. CDR3 sequence reads: CASSPRGGTKNIQYF. The CDR3 DNA is TGTGCCAGCTCACCTAGGGGCGGTACCAAAAACATTCAGTACTTC.

This clonotype came up many times. The chain carries TRBV30 and TRBJ1-1, with D possibly being TRBD1 (5 bases). In germline, CDR1 is GTSNPN, CDR2 SVGIG (reference sequence). This CDR3 is built from 17 residues. V was shortened by 0 bases and J by 5 bases, with 22 bases between the two germline ends. DNA of the CDR3: TGTGCCTGGAGTGTACGAATAATTATAGGGGCTGATACTGAAGCTTTCTTT. This codes for CAWSVRIIIGADTEAFF.

V and J are TRBV20-1 and TRBJ2-3, with a tentative D call TRBD1 (6 bases). Germline V gene sequence: CDR1 DFQATT, CDR2 SNEGSKA (reference sequence). Deletions cut 3 bases from V and 4 bases from J, with 11 bases between. The CDR3 is made up of 13 amino acids. CDR3 region: CSARVGGADTQYF. The CDR3 DNA reads TGCAGTGCTAGGGTAGGGGGAGCAGATACGCAGTATTTT.